This TCR beta chain is drawn from a study of cytomegalovirus exposure and HLA in healthy donors. Study conclusions and caveats: A few CMV-associated chains were confirmed in vitro to be specific for CMV antigens.

Ten or more counts support this clone. Its antigen is currently unknown. Both 60 Vbeta primers and 13 Jbeta primers went into the PCR. Sequenced by immunoSEQ multiplex PCR; TCRdb stores in-frame clones only, minus some. The table has around 150,000 clones, roughly three quarters seen once; the top ten hold 4.9%. CDR1 MNHNS and CDR2 SASEGT come from the germline V gene. V lost 2 bases and J lost 2, with 12 bases in between. The CDR3 totals 15 residues. V and J are TRBV6-1 and TRBJ2-5; possible D gene TRBD1, 6 bases. What was sequenced was PBMCs. The clonotype originates from a woman aged 45 to 65 in good health and CMV-seronegative. The chain's CDR3 is CASSELVGQQETQYF. DNA of the CDR3: TGTGCCAGCAGTGAATTGGTGGGACAACAAGAGACCCAGTACTTC.